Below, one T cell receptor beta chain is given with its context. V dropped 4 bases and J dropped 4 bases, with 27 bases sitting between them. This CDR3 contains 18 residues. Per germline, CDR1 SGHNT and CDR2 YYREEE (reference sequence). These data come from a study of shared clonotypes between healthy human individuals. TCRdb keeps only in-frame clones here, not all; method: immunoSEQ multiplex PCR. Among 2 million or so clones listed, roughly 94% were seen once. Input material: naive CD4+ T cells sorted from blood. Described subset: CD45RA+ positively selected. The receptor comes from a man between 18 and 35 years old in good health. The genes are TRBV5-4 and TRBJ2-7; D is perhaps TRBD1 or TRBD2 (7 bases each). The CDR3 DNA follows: TGTGCCAGCAGCACGGGGGGAGGGAGTGGGACAGCGGCGTACGAGCAGTACTTC. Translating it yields CASSTGGGSGTAAYEQYF.